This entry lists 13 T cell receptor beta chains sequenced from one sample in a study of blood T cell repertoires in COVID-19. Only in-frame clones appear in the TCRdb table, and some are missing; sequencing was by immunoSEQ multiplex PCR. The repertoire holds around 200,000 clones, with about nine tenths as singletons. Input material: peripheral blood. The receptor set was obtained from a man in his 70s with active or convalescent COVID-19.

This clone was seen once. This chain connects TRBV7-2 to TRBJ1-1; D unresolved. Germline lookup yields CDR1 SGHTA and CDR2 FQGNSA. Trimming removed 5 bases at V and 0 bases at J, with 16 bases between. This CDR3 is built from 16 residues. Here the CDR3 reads CASSPEGRRMNTEAFF. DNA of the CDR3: TGTGCCAGCAGCCCAGAGGGCCGACGGATGAACACTGAAGCTTTCTTT.

The CDR3 loop reads CASSDAGYSPLHF. The CDR3 DNA reads TGTGCCAGCAGTGATGCGGGGTATTCACCCCTCCACTTT. This chain connects TRBV2 to TRBJ1-6; D gene ambiguous. V lost 3 bases, J lost 8 bases, and 8 bases lay in between. This CDR3 spans 13 amino acids. The germline CDR1 and CDR2 sequences are SNHLY and FYNNEI.

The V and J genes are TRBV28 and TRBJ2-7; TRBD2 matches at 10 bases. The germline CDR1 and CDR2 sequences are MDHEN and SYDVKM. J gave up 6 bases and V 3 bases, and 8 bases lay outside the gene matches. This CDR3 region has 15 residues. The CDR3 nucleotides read TGTGCCAGCAGTTTTACAGCGGGAGGGCCTGGCGAGCAGTACTTC. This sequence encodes CASSFTAGGPGEQYF.

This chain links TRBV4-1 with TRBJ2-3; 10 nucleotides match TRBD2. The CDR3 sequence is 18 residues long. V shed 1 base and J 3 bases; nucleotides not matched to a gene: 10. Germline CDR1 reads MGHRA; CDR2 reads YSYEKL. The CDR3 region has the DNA TGCGCCAGCAGCCAAGGCCCCTGGGAGCGGGAGGGAACAGATACGCAGTATTTT. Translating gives CASSQGPWEREGTDTQYF.

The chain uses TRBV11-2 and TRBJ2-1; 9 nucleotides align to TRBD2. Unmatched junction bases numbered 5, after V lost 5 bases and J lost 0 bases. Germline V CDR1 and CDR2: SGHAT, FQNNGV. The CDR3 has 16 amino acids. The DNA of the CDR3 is TGTGCCAGCAGCCGCGGGGGGGCTAGCTCCTACAATGAGCAGTTCTTC. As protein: CASSRGGASSYNEQFF.

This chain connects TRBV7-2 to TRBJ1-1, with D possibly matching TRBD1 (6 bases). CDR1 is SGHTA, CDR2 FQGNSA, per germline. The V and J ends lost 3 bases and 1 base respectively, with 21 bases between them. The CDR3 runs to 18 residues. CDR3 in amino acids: CASSFALLQGPKNTEAFF. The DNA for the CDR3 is TGTGCCAGCAGCTTTGCCCTTTTACAGGGTCCCAAGAACACTGAAGCTTTCTTT.

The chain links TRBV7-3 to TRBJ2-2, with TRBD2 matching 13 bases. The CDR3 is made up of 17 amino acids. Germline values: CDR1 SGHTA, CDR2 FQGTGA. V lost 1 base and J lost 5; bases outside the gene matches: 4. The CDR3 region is CASSLKGLAGYTGELFF. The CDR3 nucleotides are TGTGCCAGCAGCTTAAAGGGACTAGCGGGATATACCGGGGAGCTGTTTTTT.

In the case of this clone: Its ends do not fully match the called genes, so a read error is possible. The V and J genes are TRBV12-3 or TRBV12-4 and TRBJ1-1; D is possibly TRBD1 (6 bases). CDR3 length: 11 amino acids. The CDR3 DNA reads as TGTGCCAGCACCGCCGGCAGGGGTGATTGGTTT. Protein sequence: CASTAGRGDWF.

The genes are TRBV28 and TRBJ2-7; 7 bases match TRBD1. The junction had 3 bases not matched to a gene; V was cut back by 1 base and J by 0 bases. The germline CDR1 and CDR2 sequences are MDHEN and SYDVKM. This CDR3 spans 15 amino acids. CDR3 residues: CASSLSAGGSYEQYF. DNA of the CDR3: TGTGCCAGCAGTTTATCGGCAGGGGGCTCCTACGAGCAGTACTTC. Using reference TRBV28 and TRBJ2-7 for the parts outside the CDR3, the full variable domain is DVKVTQSSRYLVKRTGEKVFLECVQDMDHENMFWYRQDPGLGLRLIYFSYDVKMKEKGDIPEGYSVSREKKERFSLILESASTNQTSMYLCASSLSAGGSYEQYFGPGTRLTVT.

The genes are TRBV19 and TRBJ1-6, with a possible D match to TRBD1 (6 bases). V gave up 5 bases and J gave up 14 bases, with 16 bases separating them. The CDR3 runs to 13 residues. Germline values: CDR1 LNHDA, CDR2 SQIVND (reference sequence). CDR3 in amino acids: CASSPGHSSALHF. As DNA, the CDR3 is TGTGCCAGTAGTCCGGGACACTCGTCGGCCCTCCACTTT.

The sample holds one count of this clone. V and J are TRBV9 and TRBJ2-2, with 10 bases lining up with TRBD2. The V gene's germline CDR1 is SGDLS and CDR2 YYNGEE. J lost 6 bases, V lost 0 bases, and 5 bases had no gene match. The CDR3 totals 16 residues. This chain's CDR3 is CASSVDQAGGPGELFF. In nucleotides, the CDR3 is TGTGCCAGCAGCGTAGATCAAGCGGGGGGGCCCGGGGAGCTGTTTTTT.

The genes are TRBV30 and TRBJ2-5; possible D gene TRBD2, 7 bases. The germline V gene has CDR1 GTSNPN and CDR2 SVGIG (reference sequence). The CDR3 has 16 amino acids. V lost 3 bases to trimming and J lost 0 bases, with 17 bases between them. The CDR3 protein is CAWRNPRGAYQETQYF. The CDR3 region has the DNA TGTGCCTGGAGGAATCCCCGGGGGGCGTACCAAGAGACCCAGTACTTC.

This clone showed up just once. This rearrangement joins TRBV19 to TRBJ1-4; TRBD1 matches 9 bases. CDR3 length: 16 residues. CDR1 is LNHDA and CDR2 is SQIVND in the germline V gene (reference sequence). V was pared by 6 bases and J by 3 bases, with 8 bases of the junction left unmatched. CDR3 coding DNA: TGTGCCAGTAGGAAAACAGGGGGCTACTCTAATGAAAAACTGTTTTTT. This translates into CASRKTGGYSNEKLFF. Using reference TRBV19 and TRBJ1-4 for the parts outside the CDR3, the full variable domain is DGGITQSPKYLFRKEGQNVTLSCEQNLNHDAMYWYRQDPGQGLRLIYYSQIVNDFQKGDIAEGYSVSREKKESFPLTVTSAQKNPTAFYLCASRKTGGYSNEKLFFGSGTQLSVL.